This TCR beta chain was recorded in a study of T-cell memory formation after mild COVID-19. Study information: TCR clusters largely stayed donor specific. Study-level results: Clones that shrank (day 15 to 85) were balanced CD4/CD8, whereas later expanders leaned CD4+. The CD4+ clones that contracted clustered mainly within CM and EM, and the CD8+ clones concentrated in EMRA.

Germline V lookup: CDR1 MNHEY, CDR2 SVGEGT. This CDR3 comprises 16 residues. The V end was cut by 1 base, the J end by 2 bases, with 12 bases between. This clonotype was picked up a small number of times. Its antigen is unknown. Each CDR3 protein is one row after TCRdb ran MiXCR on the 5' RACE reads. The sample consists of roughly 350,000 distinct CDR3 sequences, around 15% of them appearing once. The chain joins TRBV6-2 or TRBV6-3 to TRBJ1-5; D possibly corresponds to TRBD1 (6 bases). This clonotype was obtained from a man aged 18 to 29 who had mild COVID-19 (a few samples of this study predate the infection). Cell type and time point are not known. Sequenced material: PBMCs or a T cell subset sorted from them (not recorded which). The CDR3 here is CASSYYFRGGNQPQHF. The CDR3 coding sequence is TGTGCCAGCAGTTACTACTTCAGGGGTGGCAATCAGCCCCAGCATTTT.